This T cell receptor (beta chain) comes out of a study of CD8 T cells in Susac syndrome. Whole-study results and caveats: By the study's own acknowledgment, its TCR sequencing and HLA analysis included relatively few individuals.

This CDR3 has 13 amino acids. V gave up 2 bases and J gave up 4 bases, with 6 bases separating them. Germline CDR1 and CDR2: MDHEN and SYDVKM. Random-hexamer reverse transcription was applied to roughly 0.5 to 1 ug RNA. Amplification of TCR beta CDR3 by immunoSEQ multiplex PCR spanned 54 Vbeta and 13 Jbeta. Using its own MiXCR run on the immunoSEQ multiplex PCR reads, TCRdb lists one record per CDR3 protein. The sample shows a few hundred thousand distinct CDR3 sequences, about 89% of them seen only once. As for this clonotype: Its specificity is unknown.

TCR beta sequencing was performed on blood CD8+ and CD4+ T cells. The clonotype was recovered from a human donor with multiple sclerosis. This chain joins TRBV28 and TRBJ1-5; no definite D call. Material: CD8+ T cells from PBMCs. The chain's CDR3 is CASSLLPNQPQHF. The CDR3 nucleotides are TGTGCCAGCAGTTTACTTCCAAATCAGCCCCAGCATTTT.